A single sample gave rise to the 20 T cell receptor beta chains below, sequenced in a study of shared clonotypes between healthy human individuals. Sequencing used immunoSEQ multiplex PCR; TCRdb keeps in-frame clones, though not all of them. Of 2 million to 3 million clones detected, over 85% appear once; the ten largest clones hold more than 0.35%. Sample: naive CD4+ T cells from PBMCs. Indicated subset: CD45RA+ positively selected. The receptors originated from a man aged 18 to 30 in good health. Some clones in this sample may be carry-over from other donors' samples.

The chain links TRBV27 to TRBJ2-1; perhaps TRBD1 as D (5 bases). The CDR3 totals 14 residues. V was clipped by 6 bases and J by 7 bases, with 16 bases between them. Germline values: CDR1 MNHEY, CDR2 SMNVEV (reference sequence). In DNA form, the CDR3 reads TGTGCCAGCAGATCTGGCGCAGGGTGGAATGAGCAGTTCTTC. This translates into CASRSGAGWNEQFF.

There are a few counts of this clone. The gene calls are TRBV7-2 and TRBJ1-2; D is perhaps TRBD1 (6 bases). CDR1 and CDR2 (germline): SGHTA, FQGNSA. This CDR3 has 13 residues. Trimming stripped 5 bases from V and 7 bases from J, with 14 bases between. The CDR3 coding sequence is TGTGCCAGCAGCCAACAGGGCAGGGCTGGCTACACCTTC. This translates into CASSQQGRAGYTF.

This chain links TRBV30 with TRBJ2-7; perhaps TRBD2 as D (5 bases). Germline V gene sequence: CDR1 GTSNPN, CDR2 SVGIG (reference sequence). The V end lost 4 bases, the J end lost 5 bases, and 24 bases lay between the germline ends. CDR3 size: 16 residues. DNA for the CDR3: TGTGCCTGGACACCCGCGTGGGCTAGCTCTTCCCACGAGCAGTACTTC. Translating gives CAWTPAWASSSHEQYF.

V gene TRBV23-1 combines with J gene TRBJ1-5; D gene uncertain. TRBV23-1 is sorted into the ORF group, with uncertain function. V was shortened by 8 bases and J by 4 bases, with 15 bases between the two germline ends. The CDR3 totals 14 residues. The DNA for the CDR3 is TGCGCCAGCCCACAAGGAAGCCTGAATCAGCCCCAGCATTTT. Translating gives CASPQGSLNQPQHF.

J is TRBJ2-7 and V is TRBV7-2; tentatively, D is TRBD2 (6 bases). There are 14 residues in the CDR3. Per the germline V gene, CDR1 is SGHTA and CDR2 is FQGNSA. The V gene lost 5 bases and the J gene lost 3 bases, with 14 bases spanning the gap. The chain's CDR3 is CASSLATGDYEQYF. The CDR3 DNA reads as TGTGCCAGCAGCCTCGCCACGGGGGACTACGAGCAGTACTTC.

This sequence joins TRBV7-9 and TRBJ2-7; D is perhaps TRBD2 (5 bases). Germline V gene lookup returns CDR1 SEHNR and CDR2 FQNEAQ (reference sequence). This CDR3 comprises 14 residues. The V end was cut by 1 base, the J end by 9 bases, with 16 bases between. CDR3 loop: CASSLGPGSVGQYF. The CDR3 bases are TGTGCCAGCAGCTTAGGGCCGGGATCAGTCGGGCAGTACTTC.

V gene TRBV18 combines with J gene TRBJ2-5; either TRBD1 or TRBD2 may fit D (6 bases each). Trimming stripped 5 bases from V and 5 bases from J, with 15 bases between. From germline, CDR1 is KGHSH and CDR2 LQKENI. CDR3 length: 14 amino acids. The CDR3 DNA reads TGTGCCAGCTCAGCCTCGGGGGCCGGCGAGACCCAGTACTTC. This gives the protein CASSASGAGETQYF.

V usage is TRBV28 and J usage is TRBJ2-7; 9 bases map to TRBD1. Germline CDR1 and CDR2: MDHEN and SYDVKM. The CDR3 extends over 13 amino acids. The V segment lost 6 bases and the J segment 4 bases; nucleotides outside the gene matches: 4. As DNA, the CDR3 is TGTGCCAGCAGGAGAGGGACAGGGTACGAGCAGTACTTC. Its protein is CASRRGTGYEQYF. Combining the CDR3 with reference TRBV28 and TRBJ2-7 gives the whole variable domain DVKVTQSSRYLVKRTGEKVFLECVQDMDHENMFWYRQDPGLGLRLIYFSYDVKMKEKGDIPEGYSVSREKKERFSLILESASTNQTSMYLCASRRGTGYEQYFGPGTRLTVT.

The rearrangement uses TRBV6-5 and TRBJ1-4, with D unclear. Deletions cut 7 bases from V and 8 bases from J, with 8 bases between. The CDR3 is made up of 11 amino acids. Germline CDR1 reads MNHEY; CDR2 reads SVGAGI. CDR3 in amino acids: CASKIGEKLFF. CDR3 nucleotides: TGTGCCAGCAAGATAGGGGAAAAACTGTTTTTT.

V gene TRBV11-3 combines with J gene TRBJ2-5, with 10 bases aligning to TRBD2. Looked up from germline, CDR1 is SGHNT and CDR2 is YENEEA. Losses at the gene ends were 1 base for V and 5 bases for J; bases not matched to a gene: 4. The CDR3 length is 15 residues. This chain's CDR3 is CASSLGSSGSETQYF. In nucleotides, the CDR3 is TGTGCCAGCAGCTTAGGCTCTAGCGGGAGTGAGACCCAGTACTTC.

This clone was detected only once. The chain uses TRBV29-1 and TRBJ1-2; D is ambiguous. V lost 5 bases and J 7 bases, leaving 17 bases between the germline ends. In germline, CDR1 is SQVTM, CDR2 ANQGSEA. This CDR3 comprises 13 residues. The CDR3 DNA reads TGCAGCGTTATCGGGGTAGGCAGGTCTGGCTACACCTTC. The encoded protein is CSVIGVGRSGYTF.

This clone appeared a single time. The rearrangement uses TRBV5-1 and TRBJ1-2, with 7 bases lining up with TRBD1. With 3 bases clipped from V and 0 bases from J, the junction kept 2 bases outside the gene matches. Germline CDR1 and CDR2: SGHRS and YFSETQ. CDR3 size: 14 residues. The CDR3: CASSSQGTNYGYTF. CDR3 DNA: TGCGCCAGCAGCTCACAGGGGACTAACTATGGCTACACCTTC.

The rearrangement joins TRBV11-2 to TRBJ1-1; D call uncertain. The CDR3 has 13 amino acids. Trimming took off 1 base at V and 4 bases at J, with 7 bases between the two ends. Per germline, CDR1 SGHAT and CDR2 FQNNGV. CDR3 region: CASSLARSTEAFF. CDR3 nucleotides: TGTGCCAGCAGCTTAGCTCGGAGCACTGAAGCTTTCTTT.

The V and J genes are TRBV7-9 and TRBJ2-5, with 14 bases that match TRBD2. The germline CDR1 and CDR2 sequences are SEHNR and FQNEAQ (reference sequence). The V gene end was trimmed by 1 base and the J gene end by 4 bases; junction bases not matched to a gene: 11. The CDR3 covers 19 residues. CDR3 nucleotides: TGTGCCAGCAGCTTAGGGTTTTTGGCGGGACTAGCGGGAGCAGAGACCCAGTACTTC. Translating gives CASSLGFLAGLAGAETQYF.

This chain's CDR3 is CASSEVTGSGYTF. The CDR3 DNA is TGCGCCAGCAGTGAGGTTACGGGGTCTGGCTACACCTTC. This chain links TRBV10-2 with TRBJ1-2; D gene ambiguous. V gave up 2 bases and J gave up 7 bases, with 11 bases separating them. The V gene's germline CDR1 is WSHSY and CDR2 SAAADI. This CDR3 contains 13 residues.

The chain has TRBV6-1 and TRBJ2-5; the match to TRBD2 covers 10 bases. Germline lookup yields CDR1 MNHNS and CDR2 SASEGT. The CDR3 covers 14 residues. The trim removed 7 bases at V and 5 bases at J, leaving 7 bases unmatched. As DNA, the CDR3 is TGTGCCAGCAATTTAGCGGGAGGCATGGAGACCCAGTACTTC. Translating it yields CASNLAGGMETQYF.

Note on this clone: The sample contains more than one DNA sequence encoding this CDR3. The V and J genes are TRBV6-5 and TRBJ2-1, with no clear D. The CDR3 has 13 amino acids. Germline CDR1 and CDR2: MNHEY and SVGAGI. Trimming removed 0 bases at V and 4 bases at J, with 4 bases between. CDR3 DNA: TGTGCCAGCAGTTACTCCGGGTACAATGAGCAGTTCTTC. Translation gives CASSYSGYNEQFF.

This clone appeared once. V gene TRBV6-1 combines with J gene TRBJ1-2; tentatively, D is TRBD1 (5 bases). The CDR3 is 15 amino acids. V gave up 0 bases and J gave up 5 bases, with 13 bases separating them. Per germline, CDR1 MNHNS and CDR2 SASEGT. The CDR3 region is CASSEALWAGYGYTF. For the CDR3, the DNA is TGTGCCAGCAGTGAAGCATTGTGGGCAGGGTATGGCTACACCTTC.

The V gene is TRBV15, the J gene TRBJ2-5; 8 bases line up with TRBD2. Trimming removed 0 bases from V and 5 bases from J; junction bases left unmatched: 8. CDR1 LNHNV and CDR2 YYDKDF come from the germline V gene (reference sequence). CDR3 length equals 16 residues. The CDR3: CATSRDMQREWETQYF. The CDR3 coding sequence is TGTGCCACCAGCAGAGATATGCAGCGGGAGTGGGAGACCCAGTACTTC.

The chain links TRBV7-9 to TRBJ2-7; TRBD2 aligns across 7 bases. CDR1 is SEHNR, CDR2 FQNEAQ, per germline (reference sequence). The CDR3 loop spans 16 amino acids. Trimming removed 8 bases from V and 4 bases from J; junction bases left unmatched: 17. The CDR3 sequence is CASLPMARAGRYEQYF. In DNA form, the CDR3 reads TGTGCCAGCCTCCCCATGGCCAGGGCCGGGAGGTACGAGCAGTACTTC.